This T cell receptor beta chain was recorded in a study of human T cells and chemical hapten exposure. On the study more broadly: 2% DPC applied to a roughly 2 cm by roughly 2 cm arm area sensitized donors.

Study-level findings and limits: The study found that DPC sensitization did not change TCRs above 1 in 1000 frequency. Expanded TCRs formed significantly more large CDR3 similarity clusters than controls.

TCRdb analysed the RACE reads with MiXCR anew, one entry per CDR3 protein. This sample has 90,000 to 140,000 distinct CDR3 sequences; less than 40% occur once, and the top ten carry roughly 3%. Time point meaning: patch test 3, about 24 weeks after DPC sensitization. Specified treatment: therapeutic diphenylcyclopropenone sensitization with weekly scalp DPC. Unmatched junction bases numbered 1, after V lost 5 bases and J lost 1 base. Germline CDR1 reads SNHLY; CDR2 reads FYNNEI. CDR3 length: 15 amino acids. This clonotype has just a few counts. Its target is not known. The rearrangement links TRBV2 to TRBJ2-1; 11 bases are shared with TRBD2. The specimen comprised whole blood, sampled in connection with sensitization to the hapten diphenylcyclopropenone (DPC). The receptor's source is a man aged 40-55 years with alopecia areata. Some clones in this sample may be carry-over from other donors' samples. The DNA for the CDR3 is TGTGCCAGCAGTTCTAGCGGGAGGTCCTACAATGAGCAGTTCTTC. Translating gives CASSSSGRSYNEQFF.